This TCR beta chain comes out of a study of blood T cell repertoires in COVID-19. Produced via immunoSEQ multiplex PCR; TCRdb's table is partial and in-frame only. There are approximately 140,000 clones in the sample; approximately 80% occur only once, and around two fifths lies in the top ten. The clonotype comes from a human donor in a cohort sampled during active COVID-19. The sample comprised peripheral blood.

This CDR3 reads CSARGDQPQHF. The CDR3 nucleotides are TGCAGTGCCCGCGGGGATCAGCCCCAGCATTTT. The rearrangement links TRBV20-1 to TRBJ1-5; D gene ambiguous. Trimming pared 6 bases from V and 5 bases from J, leaving 8 bases between. Germline CDR1 and CDR2: DFQATT and SNEGSKA (reference sequence). The CDR3 is made up of 11 amino acids.